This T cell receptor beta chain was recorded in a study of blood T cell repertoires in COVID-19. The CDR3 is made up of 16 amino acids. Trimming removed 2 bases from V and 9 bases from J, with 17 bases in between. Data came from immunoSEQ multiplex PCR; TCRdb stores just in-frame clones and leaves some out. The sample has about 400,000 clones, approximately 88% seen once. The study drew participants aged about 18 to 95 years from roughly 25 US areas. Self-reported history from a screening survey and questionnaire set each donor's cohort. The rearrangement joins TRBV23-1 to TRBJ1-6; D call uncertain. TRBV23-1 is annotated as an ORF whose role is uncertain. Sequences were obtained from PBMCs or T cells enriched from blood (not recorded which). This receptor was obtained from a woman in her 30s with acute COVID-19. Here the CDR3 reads CASSQEGRISGSPLHF. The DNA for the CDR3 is TGCGCCAGCAGTCAAGAAGGCCGGATCAGCGGTTCACCCCTCCACTTT.